These 21 T cell receptor beta chains share one sample of origin, sequenced in a study of T-cell reconstitution after alpha-beta-depleted transplantation in children. The TCRbeta library incorporated unique molecular identifiers. TCRdb re-analysed the PCR reads in MiXCR, keeping a single row per CDR3 protein. The table records around 500,000 distinct CDR3 sequences, 20% to 25% of them present only once. The sample consisted of PBMCs, mostly from graft donor cells, taken 360 days after TCRalphabeta/CD19-depleted stem cell transplant. These receptor sequences come from a boy under two years old who had a stem cell transplant for acute myeloid leukemia, so the T cells may come from the graft donor.

The chain uses TRBV29-1 and TRBJ1-2; D possibly corresponds to TRBD1 (5 bases). The CDR3 covers 13 residues. Trimming took off 0 bases at V and 7 bases at J, with 12 bases between the two ends. The germline V gene has CDR1 SQVTM and CDR2 ANQGSEA. The CDR3 region has the DNA TGCAGCGTTGAAGATTCTGCGGGGGGTGGCTACACCTTC. As protein: CSVEDSAGGGYTF.

The V call is TRBV12-3 or TRBV12-4, the J call TRBJ2-5, with D unresolved. V was pared by 5 bases and J by 1 base, with 8 bases between. CDR3 size: 13 residues. The CDR3 nucleotides read TGTGCCAGCAGTCCAACCTTCCAAGAGACCCAGTACTTC. It specifies CASSPTFQETQYF.

This clonotype was counted only a few times. The chain links TRBV4-1 to TRBJ1-4, with 8 bases lining up with TRBD1. The V segment lost 2 bases and the J segment 5 bases; nucleotides outside the gene matches: 4. CDR1 is MGHRA and CDR2 is YSYEKL in the germline V gene. The CDR3 totals 15 residues. Here the CDR3 reads CASSQRTGWNEKLFF. CDR3 DNA: TGCGCCAGCAGCCAACGGACAGGGTGGAATGAAAAACTGTTTTTT.

This clonotype was picked up many times. The chain recombines TRBV6-1 with TRBJ1-1; D may be TRBD1 (6 bases). This CDR3 comprises 15 residues. The germline gives CDR1 MNHNS, CDR2 SASEGT. Trimming shortened V by 5 bases and J by 1 base, and 14 bases separated the two germline ends. CDR3 nucleotide sequence: TGTGCCAGCAGTCTAAACAGGGCGACGAACACTGAAGCTTTCTTT. Translated, it gives CASSLNRATNTEAFF.

This clonotype was recorded at least ten times. The V gene is TRBV9, the J gene TRBJ1-2; no reliable D call. Trimming took 0 bases from V and 4 from J, leaving 7 bases between them. The length of the CDR3 is 13 residues. The germline CDR1 and CDR2 sequences are SGDLS and YYNGEE. CDR3 residues: CASSVGAGYGYTF. The CDR3 DNA follows: TGTGCCAGCAGCGTAGGGGCAGGCTATGGCTACACCTTC.

The sample holds many counts of this clonotype. The rearrangement joins TRBV7-2 to TRBJ2-3; 10 positions agree with TRBD2. J was trimmed by 5 bases and V by 5 bases; bases with no gene match: 4. CDR3 length: 14 amino acids. Per germline, CDR1 SGHTA and CDR2 FQGNSA. CDR3 nucleotide sequence: TGTGCCAGCAGCCACCCTAGCGGGGGAGATACGCAGTATTTT. The encoded protein is CASSHPSGGDTQYF.

The chain couples TRBV29-1 to TRBJ1-1; no clear D gene. The germline gives CDR1 SQVTM, CDR2 ANQGSEA. Trimming removed 3 bases from V and 3 bases from J, with 8 bases in between. The CDR3 loop spans 12 amino acids. CDR3 DNA sequence: TGCAGCGTTGAGACGTGGGACACTGAAGCTTTCTTT. This translates into CSVETWDTEAFF. Complete variable domain (other parts from reference TRBV29-1 and TRBJ1-1): SAVISQKPSRDICQRGTSLTIQCQVDSQVTMMFWYRQQPGQSLTLIATANQGSEATYESGFVIDKFPISRPNLTFSTLTVSNMSPEDSSIYLCSVETWDTEAFFGQGTRLTVV.

The chain joins TRBV4-1 to TRBJ2-3; tentatively, D is TRBD2 (6 bases). The ends were cut back, 3 bases at V and 0 bases at J, with 13 bases in the middle. This CDR3 region has 16 residues. The V gene's germline CDR1 is MGHRA and CDR2 YSYEKL. The CDR3 spells CASSQLSGRSTDTQYF. DNA of the CDR3: TGCGCCAGCAGCCAGCTCTCAGGGAGGAGCACAGATACGCAGTATTTT.

This clonotype was observed a single time. The gene calls are TRBV20-1 and TRBJ1-3; D is possibly TRBD1 (6 bases). CDR1 and CDR2 from the germline V gene are DFQATT and SNEGSKA (reference sequence). V dropped 2 bases and J dropped 0 bases, with 14 bases sitting between them. This CDR3 contains 16 residues. CDR3 residues: CSARRGGGGSGNTIYF. CDR3 nucleotide sequence: TGCAGTGCTAGACGGGGGGGAGGGGGCTCTGGAAACACCATATATTTT.

This clonotype has a count of ten or more. This chain uses TRBV20-1 with TRBJ1-5; weak D call: TRBD1 (5 bases). V was shortened by 1 base and J by 0 bases, with 10 bases between the two germline ends. Germline V CDR1 and CDR2: DFQATT, SNEGSKA (reference sequence). CDR3 size: 15 residues. CDR3 DNA: TGCAGTGCTAGAGTGGGGGGGAATAGCAATCAGCCCCAGCATTTT. It specifies CSARVGGNSNQPQHF.

This clonotype was picked up many times. The chain combines TRBV28 with TRBJ2-5, with 7 nucleotides matching TRBD2. This CDR3 has 16 amino acids. Germline V gene data show CDR1 as MDHEN and CDR2 as SYDVKM. J gave up 2 bases and V 3 bases, and 9 bases lay outside the gene matches. CDR3 sequence reads: CASSFYGEAGQETQYF. The CDR3 DNA reads TGTGCCAGCAGTTTCTACGGGGAAGCGGGACAAGAGACCCAGTACTTC.

The chain uses TRBV20-1 and TRBJ1-1, with 7 positions matching TRBD1. The V segment lost 2 bases and the J segment 5 bases; nucleotides outside the gene matches: 11. Germline CDR1 reads DFQATT; CDR2 reads SNEGSKA (reference sequence). The CDR3 is 15 residues long. The CDR3 sequence: CSARMWAGGGTEAFF. CDR3 DNA: TGCAGTGCTAGAATGTGGGCAGGGGGTGGGACTGAAGCTTTCTTT.

This clonotype was picked up a small number of times. This sequence joins TRBV20-1 and TRBJ1-4, with a tentative D call TRBD1 (6 bases). The germline V gene encodes CDR1 DFQATT and CDR2 SNEGSKA (reference sequence). The CDR3 length is 16 residues. Trimming stripped 3 bases from V and 6 bases from J, with 20 bases between. The CDR3 sequence: CSASATRGGRDEKLFF. The CDR3 nucleotides are TGCAGTGCTAGCGCAACTCGAGGGGGTAGGGATGAAAAACTGTTTTTT.

The chain joins TRBV12-3 or TRBV12-4 to TRBJ1-1; 7 nucleotides agree with TRBD1. V dropped 2 bases and J dropped 4; count of bases not matched to a gene: 7. The CDR3 extends over 15 amino acids. CDR3 nucleotide sequence: TGTGCCAGCAGTTTACTCTCCAGGGGGGGCACTGAAGCTTTCTTT. Translated, it gives CASSLLSRGGTEAFF.

The rearrangement uses TRBV5-6 and TRBJ2-5; D uncertain. The germline CDR1 and CDR2 sequences are SGHDT and YYEEEE. The V gene lost 1 base and the J gene lost 4 bases, with 20 bases spanning the gap. This CDR3 spans 17 amino acids. The CDR3 protein is CASSLSVVVRWGETQYF. CDR3 sequence (DNA): TGTGCCAGCAGCTTGTCTGTAGTCGTAAGATGGGGAGAGACCCAGTACTTC. Drawing the rest from reference TRBV5-6 and TRBJ2-5, the complete variable domain is DAGVTQSPTHLIKTRGQQVTLRCSPKSGHDTVSWYQQALGQGPQFIFQYYEEEERQRGNFPDRFSGHQFPNYSSELNVNALLLGDSALYLCASSLSVVVRWGETQYFGPGTRLLVL.

This clonotype was recorded a few times. One end of the junction is discordant with germline, which a read error may explain. J is TRBJ2-5 and V is TRBV20-1, with TRBD2 as a possible D gene (7 bases). In germline, CDR1 is DFQATT, CDR2 SNEGSKA (reference sequence). This CDR3 is built from 16 residues. In DNA form, the CDR3 reads TGCTGTGCTAGAGAGGCGAGGGGGGGCGATCGAGAGACCCAGTACTTC. This codes for CCAREARGGDRETQYF.

This clonotype was detected ten times or more. One end of the junction varies from germline; a read error may be responsible. V and J are TRBV5-1 and TRBJ2-3; D could derive from TRBD1 or TRBD2 (6 bases each). The CDR3 runs 14 residues. Germline V gene sequence: CDR1 SGHRS, CDR2 YFSETQ. CDR3 bases: TGTGCCAGCAGCTTGGAGGGGGGCACAGATACGCAGTATTTT. Translating it yields CASSLEGGTDTQYF. Based on the CDR3 plus reference TRBV5-1 and TRBJ2-3, the full variable domain is KAGVTQTPRYLIKTRGQQVTLSCSPISGHRSVSWYQQTPGQGLQFLFEYFSETQRNKGNFPGRFSGRQFSNSRSEMNVSTLELGDSALYLCASSLEGGTDTQYFGPGTRLTVL.

This clonotype has a count of ten or more. The CDR3 loop reads CSARDGQRSYGYTF. In DNA, the CDR3 is TGCAGTGCTAGAGACGGGCAACGGAGCTATGGCTACACCTTC. The chain joins TRBV20-1 to TRBJ1-2; D is undetermined. Trimming left V 0 bases short and J 4 bases short, with 12 bases between. Per the germline V gene, CDR1 is DFQATT and CDR2 is SNEGSKA (reference sequence). CDR3 length: 14 amino acids.

This clonotype has a handful of counts. The V and J genes are TRBV10-3 and TRBJ1-2; 9 positions agree with TRBD1. Germline V CDR1 and CDR2: ENHRY, SYGVKD. The CDR3 loop spans 12 amino acids. Trimming removed 6 bases from V and 6 bases from J; junction bases left unmatched: 2. Written as DNA, the CDR3 is TGTGCCATCAGAGGACAGGGGAATGGCTACACCTTC. Protein: CAIRGQGNGYTF.

The table lists this clonotype with a few counts. This chain links TRBV15 with TRBJ2-5, with 7 bases matching TRBD2. The CDR3 is 14 amino acids. Germline assignment: CDR1 LNHNV and CDR2 YYDKDF (reference sequence). The V and J ends lost 5 bases and 2 bases, in that order; junction bases with no gene match: 5. CDR3 loop: CATSARGEQETQYF. The CDR3 nucleotides read TGTGCCACCAGCGCACGGGGGGAGCAAGAGACCCAGTACTTC. Supplemented by reference TRBV15 and TRBJ2-5, the full variable domain reads DAMVIQNPRYQVTQFGKPVTLSCSQTLNHNVMYWYQQKSSQAPKLLFHYYDKDFNNEADTPDNFQSRRPNTSFCFLDIRSPGLGDTAMYLCATSARGEQETQYFGPGTRLLVL.

This clonotype was counted ten times or more. This chain links TRBV10-3 with TRBJ2-1; D remains unclear. CDR3 length: 11 amino acids. Looked up from germline, CDR1 is ENHRY and CDR2 is SYGVKD. V was shortened by 8 bases and J by 3 bases, with 5 bases between the two germline ends. This CDR3 reads CAISDYNEQFF. The CDR3 DNA sequence: TGTGCCATCTCGGACTACAATGAGCAGTTCTTC.